This T cell receptor beta chain came from a study of blood T cell repertoires in COVID-19. Overall study context: Whether acute or convalescent, the COVID-19 samples came from the United States, Italy and Spain.

Trimming removed 4 bases from V and 7 bases from J, with 27 bases in between. This CDR3 region has 18 residues. CDR1 and CDR2 from the germline V gene are LGHDT and YNNKEL (reference sequence). The table came from immunoSEQ multiplex PCR; TCRdb's copy has only in-frame clones and leaves some out. This table has about 91,000 clones, over 70% appearing once. The J gene is TRBJ2-3, the V gene TRBV3-1 (or the pseudogene TRBV3-2), with TRBD2 as a possible D gene (5 bases). The receptor was isolated from a woman of 80 years or more with acute or convalescent COVID-19. The sample taken for sequencing was peripheral blood. The CDR3 loop reads CASSLNPGVAAIQNTQYF. CDR3 nucleotides: TGTGCCAGCAGCCTTAATCCCGGGGTCGCTGCCATCCAAAATACGCAGTATTTT.